The present T cell receptor (beta chain) was sequenced within a study of T cells after yellow fever vaccination. TCRdb re-analysed the 5' RACE reads in MiXCR, keeping a single row per CDR3 protein. Among 500,000 to 650,000 distinct CDR3 sequences listed, 10% to 15% were seen once. Study-wide results and caveats: The booster saw the reappearance of most primary-vaccination clones (roughly 96% CD4, almost 90% CD8). Compared with primary, the secondary response was weaker and peaked at day 5, not 15.

The CDR3 runs 17 residues. The J segment lost 5 bases and the V segment lost 5 bases, leaving 12 bases of the junction unmatched. Germline V gene data show CDR1 as SGHTA and CDR2 as FQGNSA. This clonotype was observed many times. The antigen is unknown. Here the sequenced sample was PBMCs, taken on the day of the yellow fever booster vaccination. This TCR was recovered from a man younger than 45 who received the YFV17D yellow fever vaccine. The V call is TRBV7-2, the J call TRBJ2-2, with 9 bases fitting TRBD1. The DNA of the CDR3 is TGTGCCAGCAGCCGTGGACAGGGGAGCGTTTCGACCGGGGAGCTGTTTTTT. Translating gives CASSRGQGSVSTGELFF. Looking up the rest from reference TRBV7-2 and TRBJ2-2 gives the full variable domain: GAGVSQSPSNKVTEKGKDVELRCDPISGHTALYWYRQSLGQGLEFLIYFQGNSAPDKSGLPSDRFSAERTGGSVSTLTIQRTQQEDSAVYLCASSRGQGSVSTGELFFGEGSRLTVL.